This T cell receptor (beta chain) was sequenced in a study of blood T cells in healthy people across ages (dated by TCRdb to the mid-2010s). For the study in its entirety: In model experiments, template switching captured about one uniquely barcoded TCR beta cDNA molecule for every two T cells. Age-related changes in TCR beta repertoire diversity were measured in the study by deep sequencing normalized with unique cDNA molecular identifiers. The donors were split into four age groups: young (average 16 years), middle-aged (39), aged (over 55) and long-lived (under 90). To avoid experimental bias, donors of different ages were spread randomly across the sequencing lanes. The study analyzed two additional independent replicas of 1 million unique cDNA reads from the same blood draw for two donors, one aged 18 to 29 and one aged 80 or older.

This clonotype was detected many times. The antigen this receptor binds is unknown. The input lacks base qualities; no much larger clone sits a single base away. Systemically healthy Caucasian individuals from Russia, around 39 in total and aged about 6 to 100 years, were included as donors. Each donor gave around 9.8 milliliters of peripheral blood, collected into EDTA-treated Vacutainer tubes. PBMCs were isolated by Ficoll-Paque density-gradient centrifugation, with at least 6 million obtained per sample. Trizol reagent was used to extract total RNA from PBMCs, with at least 6 micrograms per sample. The percentages of naive CD45RAhigh/CD27high T cells were determined by flow cytometry on a PBMC aliquot from every donor. From a lookup of the germline V gene, CDR1 and CDR2 are LGHNA and YNFKEQ. V ends up 4 bases short and J 0 bases short, with an unmatched junction base count of 9. The CDR3 runs 17 residues from the cysteine to the phenylalanine. Only the CDR3 DNA stays, 51 bases, in frame from base 1.

What the research found in general, with its limitations: Total diversity estimates from one million sequenced T cells were considered lower bounds and underestimates. Donor CMV infection status was unknown, potentially confounding age-related changes in expanded clonotypes. Bulk unsorted PBMC profiling prevented conclusive comparison of naive and antigen-experienced compartments. Compared with the aged group, the long-lived group had more naive CD4+ T cells, fewer expanded clones and increased TCR diversity, a pattern suggesting age selection. Observed TCR beta diversity per million T cells fell roughly linearly with age, and a significant reduction was already apparent by age around 39. A strong correlation was found between observed TCR beta diversity and the percentage of naive T cells measured by flow cytometry.

Library construction relied on 5' RACE. This sample was sequenced with an Illumina HiSeq 2500. A second PCR of about 7 to 12 cycles was run with a J-beta primer mix and a sample-barcoded 5' primer. A template-switch 5' adaptor carrying 12 random nucleotides introduced a unique molecular identifier onto each TCR beta cDNA molecule. Each sample yielded at least 3 million CDR3-containing paired-end reads. First-strand cDNA synthesis was performed from all RNA using the Mint cDNA synthesis kit, with priming by a TRBC-specific oligonucleotide. Following uracil-DNA glycosylase treatment, a first 18-cycle PCR with universal primers M1SS and BC2_uni_R was performed on all cDNA. Turning to the authors' computational methods: For normalization, 1 million high-quality reads were randomly selected from each sample, with every read carrying a distinct molecular identifier. Instead of being binned into consensus sequences, reads that shared molecular identifiers were thrown out. CDR3 identification, clonotype clustering and error correction used MiTCR with a Q25 quality threshold and the strictest error-elimination algorithm. A nonparametric unseen species model using Euler transformation provided a lower-bound estimate of total TCR beta diversity. In TCRdb, the public reads were trimmed at Q25 with fastp and aligned with MiXCR, with productive beta chains retained. Rows matching on CDR3 protein sequence are summarized as one entry with the most common DNA and genes. The V and J calls shown here were made by TCRdb, not taken from the authors' results. In this sample the table shows around 600,000 distinct CDR3 sequences, 45% to 55% of which occur a single time. The ten biggest clones cover 20% to 25% of the sample.

The TCR sequence derives from a man older than 75 in good health. The V and J genes are TRBV4-2 and TRBJ2-1; a stretch of 7 junction bases matches TRBD2. The sample taken for sequencing was blood. This receptor carries the CDR3 CASSLRDRGSSYNEQFF. The DNA is as follows: TGTGCCAGCAGCCTTCGGGATCGCGGGAGCTCCTACAATGAGCAGTTCTTC.